Listed here is a single T cell receptor (beta chain). This sample stems from a study of blood T cell repertoires in COVID-19. As handled by the study authors: Reference gene primer amplification gave estimated nucleated cell counts. TCRdb's copy holds only in-frame clones and misses some; the assay was immunoSEQ multiplex PCR. The D gene and trimming were derived from the DNA, and the V and J assignments and clone size from that table. The profile shows fewer than 70,000 clones, roughly 80% of them singletons. The germline V and J ends were trimmed by 3 bases and 5 bases, with 10 bases remaining between them. This CDR3 region has 12 residues. Germline-derived CDR1 and CDR2 are SQVTM and ANQGSEA.

The TCR was taken from a woman older than 75 with acute or convalescent COVID-19. Sequencing input: peripheral blood. The chain is built from TRBV29-1 and TRBJ1-2, with D perhaps matching TRBD1 (6 bases). The CDR3 loop is CSVERQGYGYTF. The CDR3 DNA sequence: TGCAGCGTTGAGCGGCAGGGGTATGGCTACACCTTC.